This T cell receptor (beta chain) comes out of a study of T cell responses to AZD1222 COVID-19 vaccine. Study-level results: Repertoires were obtained only post-peak T cell response. Seropositivity was recorded at baseline in only 6 or 7 AZD1222 recipients. The donor cohort was predominantly white British with a female majority, and clonal diversity may have been underestimated.

This clone was counted ten times or more. Its cognate antigen is unknown. This CDR3 comprises 11 residues. The V end lost 6 bases, the J end lost 0 bases, and 3 bases lay between the germline ends. Clones were sequenced by immunoSEQ multiplex PCR, and TCRdb holds only the in-frame ones, with some missing. The sample shows roughly 80,000 clones, around 89% of them seen only once. The clonotype comes from an adult in good health. The V call is TRBV12-3 or TRBV12-4, the J call TRBJ2-7; no definite D call. Sample: peripheral blood, taken on day 0 of MenACWY control vaccination. CDR3 loop: CASRVSYEQYF. DNA of the CDR3: TGTGCCAGCAGGGTCTCCTACGAGCAGTACTTC.